A single sample is the source of the 13 T cell receptor gamma chains below, sequenced in a study of gamma-delta T cells after stem cell transplantation. TCRdb reanalyzed the RT-PCR reads using CATT. The sample has 900 to 1,500 gamma-chain clones, around 17% seen once. Material for sequencing was gamma-delta T cells. The origin of the receptors is a human donor. It is not recorded whose cells these are; they may come from a transplant donor.

Relative to its sample, this clone is large. The same CDR3 can be traced to other DNA sequences in this sample. The chain uses TRGV2 and TRGJ1 or TRGJ2. The CDR3 spans 14 residues. V shed 0 bases, J shed 3 bases, and the junction held 5 bases outside the gene matches. Germline CDR1 and CDR2: EGSNGY and YDSYNSKV. For the CDR3, the DNA is TGTGCCACCTGGGACGGGCCCCTTTATTATAAGAAACTCTTT. Translating it yields CATWDGPLYYKKLF.

This chain uses TRGV9 with TRGJ1 or TRGJ2. Trimming cost V 4 bases and J 2 bases; bases outside gene matches: 5. Germline lookup yields CDR1 GITISATS and CDR2 ISYDGTV (reference sequence). The CDR3 covers 13 residues. CDR3 DNA: TGTGCCTTGTGGGATCCTTATTATTATAAGAAACTCTTT. Its protein product is CALWDPYYYKKLF.

The chain uses TRGV5 and TRGJP2. Germline CDR1 and CDR2: VINAFY and YDVSNSKD. The V and J ends lost 4 bases and 12 bases, in that order; junction bases with no gene match: 11. This CDR3 region has 13 residues. CDR3 sequence reads: CATWDGPGGIKTF. The CDR3 region has the DNA TGTGCCACCTGGGATGGGCCCGGGGGGATCAAGACGTTT.

V is TRGV2 and J is TRGJ1 or TRGJ2. The CDR3 runs to 12 residues. Germline-derived CDR1 and CDR2 are EGSNGY and YDSYNSKV. Trimming took 0 bases from V and 10 from J; bases not matched to a gene: 6. As DNA, the CDR3 is TGTGCCACCTGGGACGGGCCAACGAAGAAACTCTTT. Amino acids: CATWDGPTKKLF.

This chain links TRGV4 with TRGJ1 or TRGJ2. The CDR3 loop spans 13 amino acids. J lost 0 bases, V lost 3 bases, and 2 bases had no gene match. The V gene's germline CDR1 is EGSTGY and CDR2 YDSYTSSV. The CDR3 protein is CATWDPNYYKKLF. CDR3 in DNA: TGTGCCACCTGGGATCCGAATTATTATAAGAAACTCTTT.

Remarks on this clone: A far bigger clonotype differs at one base, so this is likely a read error. The sample contains more than one DNA sequence encoding this CDR3. The chain joins TRGV9 to TRGJP1. CDR1 GITISATS and CDR2 ISYDGTV come from the germline V gene (reference sequence). There are 13 residues in the CDR3. The CDR3 DNA follows: TGTGCCTTGTGGCATACAACTGGTTGGTTCAAGATATTT. It is translated as CALWHTTGWFKIF.

There are a few counts of this clone. This chain connects TRGV4 to TRGJ1 or TRGJ2. CDR3 length: 11 amino acids. Germline-derived CDR1 and CDR2 are EGSTGY and YDSYTSSV. J lost 12 bases, V lost 3 bases, and 8 bases had no gene match. Here the CDR3 reads CATWDRVRKLF. The DNA for the CDR3 is TGTGCCACCTGGGATAGGGTTAGGAAACTCTTT.

This clone ranks as large. The CDR3 DNA follows: TGTGCCTTGTGGGAGGTGCGGACCACTGGTTGGTTCAAGATATTT. This translates into CALWEVRTTGWFKIF. V usage is TRGV9 and J usage is TRGJP1. The CDR3 is 15 amino acids. Losses at the gene ends were 0 bases for V and 2 bases for J; bases not matched to a gene: 3. Germline V lookup: CDR1 GITISATS, CDR2 ISYDGTV (reference sequence).

In its sample, this clone is large. V usage is TRGV8 and J usage is TRGJ1 or TRGJ2. The CDR3 has 10 amino acids. J lost 11 bases, V lost 0 bases, and 1 base had no gene match. The germline CDR1 and CDR2 sequences are VENAVY and YDSYNSRV. For the CDR3, the DNA is TGTGCCACCTGGGATAGGGAGAAACTCTTT. Translation: CATWDREKLF.

This clone was picked up a small number of times. The gene calls are TRGV8 and TRGJP1. J lost 4 bases, V lost 5 bases, and 1 base had no gene match. CDR3 length: 12 amino acids. CDR1 and CDR2 from the germline V gene are VENAVY and YDSYNSRV. The CDR3 sequence is CATWVTGWFKIF. CDR3 sequence (DNA): TGTGCCACCTGGGTCACTGGTTGGTTCAAGATATTT.

By frequency in the sample, this clone is large. The chain recombines TRGV3 with TRGJ1 or TRGJ2. Germline V lookup: CDR1 VTNTFY, CDR2 YDVSTARD (reference sequence). The ends lost 1 base at V and 0 bases at J; junction bases unmatched: 3. The CDR3 is 14 amino acids. CDR3 sequence reads: CATWDSPNYYKKLF. The CDR3 bases are TGTGCCACCTGGGACAGTCCGAATTATTATAAGAAACTCTTT.

This clone turned up a few times. CDR3: CALWDPYYKKLF. The CDR3 DNA sequence: TGTGCCTTGTGGGATCCTTATTATAAGAAACTCTTT. The chain recombines TRGV9 with TRGJ1 or TRGJ2. This CDR3 contains 12 residues. Trimming removed 4 bases from V and 3 bases from J; junction bases left unmatched: 3. Germline V CDR1 and CDR2: GITISATS, ISYDGTV (reference sequence).

To note about this clone: Other DNA sequences in this sample translate to the same CDR3. This chain uses TRGV9 with TRGJ1 or TRGJ2. CDR3 size: 15 residues. CDR1 is GITISATS, CDR2 ISYDGTV, per germline (reference sequence). The junction had 8 bases not matched to a gene; V was cut back by 0 bases and J by 3 bases. Here the CDR3 reads CALWEVFYSYYKKLF. The CDR3 DNA follows: TGTGCCTTGTGGGAGGTGTTCTATTCTTATTATAAGAAACTCTTT.